The rows below give T cell receptor beta chains drawn from one sample of a study of blood T cell repertoires in COVID-19. Assay used: immunoSEQ multiplex PCR; TCRdb lists only in-frame clones, some missing. The data show approximately 300,000 clones, with 85% to 95% seen just once and about 4% held by the top ten. Sequencing was carried out using PBMCs or T cells enriched from blood (not recorded which). Source of these receptors: a woman aged 25 to 39 who had been exposed to COVID-19. Each CDR3 is given with its conserved first and last residue. Each record gives: CDR3 length, V gene, J gene, D gene, clone size, CDR3 protein, CDR3 DNA. The D gene is left open where the match is weak. Clone size, where shown, is once, few, many, or a class for clones that have expanded.

len: 16
v_gene: TRBV27
j_gene: TRBJ1-5
d_gene: TRBD1
abundance: .
CDR3aa: CASSFTGALMGQPQHF
CDR3nt: TGTGCCAGCAGTTTCACAGGGGCCCTTATGGGTCAGCCCCAGCATTTT

len: 16
v_gene: TRBV5-1
j_gene: TRBJ2-1
d_gene: TRBD2
abundance: .
CDR3aa: CASSLGLAEPYNEQFF
CDR3nt: TGCGCCAGCAGCTTGGGACTAGCGGAACCCTACAATGAGCAGTTCTTC

len: 19
v_gene: TRBV4-1
j_gene: TRBJ1-6
d_gene: .
abundance: .
CDR3aa: CASSQAIPRPTGDNSPLHF
CDR3nt: TGCGCCAGCAGCCAAGCCATCCCTAGGCCGACAGGAGATAATTCACCCCTCCACTTT

len: 17
v_gene: TRBV18
j_gene: TRBJ2-1
d_gene: .
abundance: few
CDR3aa: CASSPPFRRSSYNEQFF
CDR3nt: TGTGCCAGCTCACCACCGTTTAGGCGGAGCTCCTACAATGAGCAGTTCTTC

len: 13
v_gene: TRBV30
j_gene: TRBJ1-6
d_gene: TRBD1
abundance: .
CDR3aa: CAGTGQYNSPLHF
CDR3nt: TGTGCCGGCACGGGACAGTATAATTCACCCCTCCACTTT

len: 15
v_gene: TRBV3-1/TRBV3-2
j_gene: TRBJ2-7
d_gene: TRBD2
abundance: .
CDR3aa: CASSQERLAGREQYF
CDR3nt: TGTGCCAGCAGCCAAGAAAGACTAGCGGGGCGGGAGCAGTACTTC

len: 14
v_gene: TRBV7-3
j_gene: TRBJ2-2
d_gene: .
abundance: .
CDR3aa: CASSLLGPYGELFF
CDR3nt: TGTGCCAGCAGCCTACTAGGCCCCTATGGGGAGCTGTTTTTT

len: 15
v_gene: TRBV4-2
j_gene: TRBJ1-1
d_gene: .
abundance: .
CDR3aa: CASTQIQGSNTEAFF
CDR3nt: TGTGCCAGCACTCAAATACAGGGTTCGAACACTGAAGCTTTCTTT

len: 17
v_gene: TRBV5-4
j_gene: TRBJ1-1
d_gene: TRBD1
abundance: .
CDR3aa: CASSSGTGGYLNTEAFF
CDR3nt: TGTGCCAGCAGCTCCGGGACAGGGGGATACCTGAACACTGAAGCTTTCTTT

len: 16
v_gene: TRBV5-1
j_gene: TRBJ2-1
d_gene: TRBD2
abundance: .
CDR3aa: CASSLAGGYPYNEQFF
CDR3nt: TGCGCCAGCAGCTTGGCGGGAGGTTACCCCTACAATGAGCAGTTCTTC

len: 13
v_gene: TRBV7-2
j_gene: TRBJ1-4
d_gene: .
abundance: few
CDR3aa: CASSSEANEKLFF
CDR3nt: TGTGCCAGCAGCTCTGAGGCTAATGAAAAACTGTTTTTT

len: 15
v_gene: TRBV5-1
j_gene: TRBJ2-7
d_gene: .
abundance: .
CDR3aa: CASSFVADPSYEQYF
CDR3nt: TGCGCCAGCAGCTTCGTAGCGGATCCCTCCTACGAGCAGTACTTC

len: 15
v_gene: TRBV9
j_gene: TRBJ2-7
d_gene: .
abundance: .
CDR3aa: CASNFDGGPSYEQYF
CDR3nt: TGTGCCAGCAACTTTGACGGGGGGCCCTCCTACGAGCAGTACTTC

len: 14
v_gene: TRBV6-1
j_gene: TRBJ1-2
d_gene: .
abundance: .
CDR3aa: CASSEVGGLYGYTF
CDR3nt: TGTGCCAGCAGTGAAGTAGGAGGCCTCTATGGCTACACCTTC

len: 13
v_gene: TRBV7-9
j_gene: TRBJ1-4
d_gene: .
abundance: .
CDR3aa: CASSLSSGEKLFF
CDR3nt: TGTGCCAGCAGCTTATCGTCGGGGGAAAAACTGTTTTTT

len: 14
v_gene: TRBV2
j_gene: TRBJ1-4
d_gene: TRBD1
abundance: .
CDR3aa: CASRDRTGFEKLFF
CDR3nt: TGTGCCAGCAGGGACCGGACAGGGTTTGAAAAACTGTTTTTT

len: 16
v_gene: TRBV5-1
j_gene: TRBJ2-7
d_gene: .
abundance: .
CDR3aa: CASSLASGSRIYEQYF
CDR3nt: TGCGCCAGCAGCTTGGCCTCGGGGAGTAGGATCTACGAGCAGTACTTC

len: 14
v_gene: TRBV6-5
j_gene: TRBJ1-5
d_gene: .
abundance: .
CDR3aa: CASSLLGVRQPQHF
CDR3nt: TGTGCCAGCAGTCTATTAGGGGTCAGGCAGCCCCAGCATTTT

len: 15
v_gene: TRBV6-5
j_gene: TRBJ2-5
d_gene: TRBD2
abundance: once
CDR3aa: CASSSGGSGEETQYF
CDR3nt: TGTGCCAGCAGTTCCGGGGGGAGCGGGGAGGAGACCCAGTACTTC

len: 18
v_gene: TRBV5-1
j_gene: TRBJ1-4
d_gene: TRBD1
abundance: .
CDR3aa: CASSFNRQGGSTNEKLFF
CDR3nt: TGCGCCAGCAGCTTCAATAGACAGGGCGGTTCAACTAATGAAAAACTGTTTTTT

len: 16
v_gene: TRBV7-2
j_gene: TRBJ1-1
d_gene: .
abundance: .
CDR3aa: CASSWAMDRRGTEAFF
CDR3nt: TGTGCCAGCAGCTGGGCTATGGACAGAAGGGGCACTGAAGCTTTCTTT

len: 16
v_gene: TRBV18
j_gene: TRBJ2-3
d_gene: TRBD1
abundance: .
CDR3aa: CASSPPGTGFTDTQYF
CDR3nt: TGTGCCAGCTCACCACCCGGGACAGGATTCACAGATACGCAGTATTTT

len: 11
v_gene: TRBV19
j_gene: TRBJ2-2
d_gene: .
abundance: .
CDR3aa: CASSTAGELFF
CDR3nt: TGTGCCAGTAGTACGGCCGGGGAGCTGTTTTTT

len: 16
v_gene: TRBV7-8
j_gene: TRBJ2-2
d_gene: TRBD2
abundance: .
CDR3aa: CASSLRLAGGAGELFF
CDR3nt: TGTGCCAGCAGCTTACGCCTAGCGGGGGGGGCCGGGGAGCTGTTTTTT

len: 16
v_gene: TRBV4-3
j_gene: TRBJ1-2
d_gene: .
abundance: .
CDR3aa: CASSQVLTDNNYGYTF
CDR3nt: TGCGCCAGCAGCCAAGTATTGACAGACAATAACTATGGCTACACCTTC

len: 15
v_gene: TRBV27
j_gene: TRBJ1-1
d_gene: .
abundance: .
CDR3aa: CASSDRGGLYTEAFF
CDR3nt: TGTGCCAGCAGTGATCGCGGGGGCTTGTACACTGAAGCTTTCTTT

len: 12
v_gene: TRBV5-1
j_gene: TRBJ1-1
d_gene: .
abundance: few
CDR3aa: CASSLSNTEAFF
CDR3nt: TGCGCCAGCAGCCTATCGAACACTGAAGCTTTCTTT

len: 15
v_gene: TRBV10-3
j_gene: TRBJ2-1
d_gene: .
abundance: .
CDR3aa: CAISELSGAYNEQFF
CDR3nt: TGTGCCATCAGTGAACTGTCAGGGGCCTACAATGAGCAGTTCTTC

len: 14
v_gene: TRBV10-3
j_gene: TRBJ1-2
d_gene: .
abundance: once
CDR3aa: CAILPTAQNYGYTF
CDR3nt: TGTGCCATCCTACCGACAGCGCAAAACTATGGCTACACCTTC

len: 18
v_gene: TRBV21-1
j_gene: TRBJ1-1
d_gene: .
abundance: .
CDR3aa: CASTFLRRTGLMNTEAFF
CDR3nt: TGTGCCAGCACTTTCCTCAGGAGGACAGGACTTATGAACACTGAAGCTTTCTTT

len: 13
v_gene: TRBV6-5
j_gene: TRBJ1-5
d_gene: .
abundance: .
CDR3aa: CASSMTSGLAQHF
CDR3nt: TGTGCCAGCAGTATGACAAGTGGCTTGGCCCAGCATTTT

len: 15
v_gene: TRBV19
j_gene: TRBJ1-2
d_gene: TRBD1
abundance: .
CDR3aa: CASSPGQGPSYGYTF
CDR3nt: TGTGCCAGTAGCCCGGGACAGGGCCCCAGCTATGGCTACACCTTC

len: 14
v_gene: TRBV6-5
j_gene: TRBJ1-2
d_gene: TRBD1
abundance: .
CDR3aa: CASSLNRGGSGYTF
CDR3nt: TGTGCCAGCAGTTTAAACAGGGGTGGAAGTGGCTACACCTTC

len: 15
v_gene: TRBV12-5
j_gene: TRBJ1-5
d_gene: TRBD1
abundance: .
CDR3aa: CASALSGGVGQPQHF
CDR3nt: TGTGCTAGTGCCCTGTCAGGGGGCGTGGGTCAGCCCCAGCATTTT

len: 14
v_gene: TRBV10-3
j_gene: TRBJ2-7
d_gene: TRBD2
abundance: once
CDR3aa: CATTGLAGEYEQYF
CDR3nt: TGTGCCACTACCGGCCTAGCGGGGGAATACGAGCAGTACTTC

len: 16
v_gene: TRBV7-9
j_gene: TRBJ1-2
d_gene: TRBD1
abundance: .
CDR3aa: CASSWDSLLASGGYTF
CDR3nt: TGTGCCAGCAGCTGGGACAGCTTGTTAGCCTCGGGCGGCTACACCTTC

len: 14
v_gene: TRBV9
j_gene: TRBJ1-4
d_gene: TRBD1
abundance: .
CDR3aa: CASSVGQGNEKLFF
CDR3nt: TGTGCCAGCAGCGTAGGACAGGGAAATGAAAAACTGTTTTTT

len: 12
v_gene: TRBV12-3/TRBV12-4
j_gene: TRBJ2-3
d_gene: .
abundance: .
CDR3aa: CASSRGTDTQYF
CDR3nt: TGTGCCAGTAGCAGGGGCACAGATACGCAGTATTTT

len: 11
v_gene: TRBV25-1
j_gene: TRBJ2-7
d_gene: .
abundance: .
CDR3aa: CASSAYYEQYF
CDR3nt: TGTGCCAGCAGTGCTTACTACGAGCAGTACTTC

len: 13
v_gene: TRBV7-9
j_gene: TRBJ1-1
d_gene: .
abundance: .
CDR3aa: CASSPGVYTEAFF
CDR3nt: TGTGCCAGCAGCCCGGGAGTTTACACTGAAGCTTTCTTT

len: 16
v_gene: TRBV7-8
j_gene: TRBJ2-3
d_gene: TRBD2
abundance: .
CDR3aa: CASSLGAGGSTDTQYF
CDR3nt: TGTGCCAGCAGCTTAGGAGCGGGGGGAAGCACAGATACGCAGTATTTT

len: 14
v_gene: TRBV27
j_gene: TRBJ1-4
d_gene: .
abundance: .
CDR3aa: CASSFWGPNEKLFF
CDR3nt: TGTGCCAGCAGTTTCTGGGGCCCTAATGAAAAACTGTTTTTT

len: 16
v_gene: TRBV19
j_gene: TRBJ2-5
d_gene: .
abundance: once
CDR3aa: CASSTPPTGGEETQYF
CDR3nt: TGTGCCAGTAGTACCCCCCCGACAGGAGGAGAAGAGACCCAGTACTTC

len: 16
v_gene: TRBV5-4
j_gene: TRBJ2-5
d_gene: .
abundance: .
CDR3aa: CASSPTLGRGQETQYF
CDR3nt: TGTGCCAGCAGCCCCACCCTCGGCAGGGGACAAGAGACCCAGTACTTC

len: 16
v_gene: TRBV11-3
j_gene: TRBJ1-1
d_gene: TRBD1
abundance: .
CDR3aa: CASSVPGGQGDTEAFF
CDR3nt: TGTGCCAGCAGCGTACCAGGGGGCCAGGGGGACACTGAAGCTTTCTTT

len: 14
v_gene: TRBV6-5
j_gene: TRBJ2-7
d_gene: .
abundance: .
CDR3aa: CASSYGALAYEQYF
CDR3nt: TGTGCCAGCAGTTACGGGGCTCTCGCCTACGAGCAGTACTTC

len: 14
v_gene: TRBV3-1/TRBV3-2
j_gene: TRBJ2-1
d_gene: TRBD2
abundance: .
CDR3aa: CASSHGLARNEQFF
CDR3nt: TGTGCCAGCAGTCACGGACTAGCACGCAATGAGCAGTTCTTC

len: 19
v_gene: TRBV5-5
j_gene: TRBJ2-2
d_gene: TRBD2
abundance: .
CDR3aa: CASSLAGTSGGTNTGELFF
CDR3nt: TGTGCCAGCAGCTTAGCGGGGACTAGCGGGGGGACGAACACCGGGGAGCTGTTTTTT

len: 14
v_gene: TRBV7-2
j_gene: TRBJ1-4
d_gene: TRBD1
abundance: .
CDR3aa: CASSYRGGSEKLFF
CDR3nt: TGTGCCAGCAGCTACAGGGGGGGGAGTGAAAAACTGTTTTTT

len: 12
v_gene: TRBV12-3/TRBV12-4
j_gene: TRBJ1-2
d_gene: .
abundance: few
CDR3aa: CASSLGQYGYTF
CDR3nt: TGTGCCAGCAGTTTAGGACAGTATGGCTACACCTTC

len: 15
v_gene: TRBV7-2
j_gene: TRBJ2-7
d_gene: TRBD2
abundance: .
CDR3aa: CASSLIAGGSYEQYF
CDR3nt: TGTGCCAGCAGCCTCATAGCGGGGGGCTCCTACGAGCAGTACTTC

len: 12
v_gene: TRBV10-3
j_gene: TRBJ2-5
d_gene: TRBD1
abundance: .
CDR3aa: CAIGGQAETQYF
CDR3nt: TGTGCCATTGGAGGACAGGCGGAGACCCAGTACTTC

len: 15
v_gene: TRBV4-1
j_gene: TRBJ1-2
d_gene: TRBD1
abundance: .
CDR3aa: CASSQGTGELYGYTF
CDR3nt: TGCGCCAGCAGCCAAGGGACAGGGGAACTCTATGGCTACACCTTC

len: 14
v_gene: TRBV5-1
j_gene: TRBJ1-2
d_gene: .
abundance: .
CDR3aa: CASSLDGGNYGYTF
CDR3nt: TGCGCCAGCAGCTTGGACGGCGGAAACTATGGCTACACCTTC

len: 12
v_gene: TRBV29-1
j_gene: TRBJ1-2
d_gene: .
abundance: .
CDR3aa: CSVSSVGDGYTF
CDR3nt: TGCAGCGTTTCGTCGGTCGGGGATGGCTACACCTTC

len: 13
v_gene: TRBV2
j_gene: TRBJ2-5
d_gene: TRBD1
abundance: .
CDR3aa: CASSGRGRETQYF
CDR3nt: TGTGCCAGCAGTGGCAGGGGGCGAGAGACCCAGTACTTC

len: 14
v_gene: TRBV7-2
j_gene: TRBJ2-3
d_gene: .
abundance: .
CDR3aa: CASSRRRGTDTQYF
CDR3nt: TGTGCCAGCAGCCGCCGGAGGGGCACAGATACGCAGTATTTT